The present TCR beta chain was sequenced within a study of blood T cell repertoires in COVID-19. On the study more broadly: From the United States, Italy and Spain came samples of acute and convalescent COVID-19. From T cells, B-cell-depleted T cells, or PBMCs came the material, which was cDNA or gDNA.

Source study methods: By means of reference gene primer amplification, nucleated cell counts were estimated. Using immunoSEQ multiplex PCR, the repertoire was profiled, and TCRdb retains in-frame clones only, with some absent. V and J calls plus clone size are reproduced from that table; the DNA served to infer D and trimming. The data show 150,000 to 160,000 clones, about nine tenths seen once. V trimming: 7 bases; J trimming: 6 bases; junction bases outside the gene matches: 5. The CDR3 has 13 residues. Germline CDR1 and CDR2: MNHEY and SVGAGI. The sequencing sample was made of peripheral blood. This TCR was recovered from a woman between 70 and 85 years old with acute or convalescent COVID-19. This chain connects TRBV6-5 to TRBJ1-5; TRBD1 aligns across 8 bases. The CDR3 spells CASTSGGLQPQHF. The CDR3 DNA sequence: TGTGCCAGCACCTCAGGGGGCCTTCAGCCCCAGCATTTT.